This passage covers 19 T cell receptor beta chains from one sample sequenced in a study of T cell changes during pregnancy in multiple sclerosis. The data were produced by immunoSEQ multiplex PCR, yet TCRdb's version contains in-frame clones alone and is incomplete. Of 90,000 to 120,000 clones listed, 80% to 95% are singletons. Sequences were derived from peripheral blood, sampled in the third trimester of pregnancy. These receptors originate from a female donor in good health, enrolled as a control in a pregnancy study.

The chain links TRBV18 to TRBJ1-1; no firm D call. Germline V gene sequence: CDR1 KGHSH, CDR2 LQKENI. The CDR3 consists of 14 residues. V dropped 2 bases and J dropped 2 bases, with 9 bases sitting between them. The CDR3 nucleotides are TGTGCCAGCTCACCAAGGAGGGAAAACACTGAAGCTTTCTTT. It is translated as CASSPRRENTEAFF.

This chain joins TRBV11-2 and TRBJ1-6; tentatively, D is TRBD1 (6 bases). In germline, CDR1 is SGHAT, CDR2 FQNNGV. The CDR3 consists of 18 residues. V lost 5 bases and J 3 bases, leaving 20 bases between the germline ends. CDR3 nucleotides: TGTGCCAGCAGCACTAGGGGGGGACATCTGGACTATAATTCACCCCTCCACTTT. Its protein is CASSTRGGHLDYNSPLHF.

The J gene is TRBJ1-2, the V gene TRBV6-5; 7 bases agree with TRBD1. The CDR3 loop spans 15 amino acids. Trimming removed 6 bases from V and 5 bases from J; junction bases left unmatched: 12. The germline V gene encodes CDR1 MNHEY and CDR2 SVGAGI. CDR3 residues: CASRGVGQRPYGYTF. The CDR3 DNA reads TGTGCCAGCAGGGGGGTGGGACAGCGCCCATATGGCTACACCTTC.

The J gene is TRBJ1-2, the V gene TRBV5-4, with D possibly matching TRBD1 (5 bases). Germline-derived CDR1 and CDR2 are SGHNT and YYREEE (reference sequence). The CDR3 has 16 residues. Trimming shortened V by 0 bases and J by 6 bases, and 18 bases separated the two germline ends. The CDR3 bases are TGTGCCAGCAGCTTGGACGGCGGGGCAGGTCGAAATGGCTACACCTTC. This codes for CASSLDGGAGRNGYTF.

The rearrangement links TRBV11-3 to TRBJ2-2; no clear D gene. V lost 5 bases, J lost 4 bases, and 11 bases lay in between. Germline lookup yields CDR1 SGHNT and CDR2 YENEEA. The CDR3 runs 14 residues. CDR3 in amino acids: CASSMPLLTGELFF. CDR3 nucleotide sequence: TGTGCCAGCAGCATGCCTTTACTCACCGGGGAGCTGTTTTTT.

The rearrangement joins TRBV29-1 to TRBJ2-2; TRBD2 aligns across 9 bases. There are 15 residues in the CDR3. Germline CDR1 and CDR2: SQVTM and ANQGSEA. The V and J ends lost 4 bases and 2 bases, in that order; junction bases with no gene match: 5. CDR3 sequence reads: CSVAERGVNTGELFF. The DNA for the CDR3 is TGCAGCGTTGCTGAGCGGGGGGTCAACACCGGGGAGCTGTTTTTT.

The V and J genes are TRBV18 and TRBJ1-4; 7 nucleotides match TRBD1. CDR1 is KGHSH, CDR2 LQKENI, per germline. The V gene end was trimmed by 6 bases and the J gene end by 7 bases; junction bases not matched to a gene: 11. This CDR3 has 15 amino acids. CDR3 protein: CASSPTRGEGEKLFF. In nucleotides, the CDR3 is TGTGCCAGCTCCCCGACCAGGGGGGAAGGTGAAAAACTGTTTTTT.

V gene TRBV5-8 combines with J gene TRBJ1-5; D remains unclear. The CDR3 has 14 residues. Germline lookup yields CDR1 SGHTS and CDR2 YDEGEE. V lost 0 bases and J 2 bases, leaving 6 bases between the germline ends. CDR3 sequence (DNA): TGTGCCAGCAGCTTGGACTTTGGCAATCAGCCCCAGCATTTT. This sequence encodes CASSLDFGNQPQHF. The full variable domain, in which reference TRBV5-8 and TRBJ1-5 provide the parts outside the CDR3, is EAGVTQSPTHLIKTRGQQATLRCSPISGHTSVYWYQQALGLGLQFLLWYDEGEERNRGNFPPRFSGRQFPNYSSELNVNALELEDSALYLCASSLDFGNQPQHFGDGTRLSIL.

This chain joins TRBV5-6 and TRBJ2-1; weak D call: TRBD1 (5 bases). Germline V gene lookup returns CDR1 SGHDT and CDR2 YYEEEE. V was cut by 3 bases and J by 3 bases, with 13 bases left in between. The CDR3 totals 15 residues. DNA of the CDR3: TGTGCCAGCAGCTCAAAGACAGTTATCTACAATGAGCAGTTCTTC. This encodes CASSSKTVIYNEQFF.

This clone showed up just once. The CDR3 DNA reads as TGTGCCTGTCGGCCGCGGAGGGTGCTCTACAATGAGCAGTTCTTC. It translates to CACRPRRVLYNEQFF. V usage is TRBV30 and J usage is TRBJ2-1; D perhaps matches TRBD2 (6 bases). The V end lost 6 bases, the J end lost 3 bases, and 18 bases lay between the germline ends. Germline V lookup: CDR1 GTSNPN, CDR2 SVGIG (reference sequence). There are 15 residues in the CDR3.

This clone has just one count. The rearrangement joins TRBV6-1 to TRBJ2-7; D call uncertain. The ends were cut back, 6 bases at V and 7 bases at J, with 7 bases in the middle. Germline V gene lookup returns CDR1 MNHNS and CDR2 SASEGT. This CDR3 comprises 10 residues. DNA of the CDR3: TGTGCCAGCAGCGTGCGGGAGCAGTACTTC. Translation gives CASSVREQYF.

The chain carries TRBV18 and TRBJ2-5, with TRBD2 matching 8 bases. Germline lookup yields CDR1 KGHSH and CDR2 LQKENI. J was trimmed by 4 bases and V by 3 bases; bases with no gene match: 4. The length of the CDR3 is 14 residues. CDR3 sequence reads: CASSPGLGGETQYF. For the CDR3, the DNA is TGTGCCAGCTCACCGGGACTAGGAGGAGAGACCCAGTACTTC.

The chain links TRBV7-2 to TRBJ2-5; no firm D call. V dropped 8 bases and J dropped 3 bases, with 10 bases sitting between them. Germline CDR1 reads SGHTA; CDR2 reads FQGNSA. The CDR3 length is 12 residues. The CDR3 DNA reads as TGTGCCAGCGCGCACTCCAAAGAGACCCAGTACTTC. Its translation: CASAHSKETQYF.

This rearrangement joins TRBV15 to TRBJ2-7; D ambiguous. CDR1 is LNHNV and CDR2 is YYDKDF in the germline V gene (reference sequence). Between the trimmed V and J ends, which lost 0 bases and 1 base, there was a span of 7 bases. The CDR3 has 14 amino acids. CDR3 sequence reads: CATSRDQISYEQYF. CDR3 DNA sequence: TGTGCCACCAGCAGAGATCAGATATCCTACGAGCAGTACTTC.

The chain links TRBV5-8 to TRBJ1-4, with 9 bases lining up with TRBD1. V gave up 4 bases and J gave up 1 base; unmatched junction bases: 5. Looked up from germline, CDR1 is SGHTS and CDR2 is YDEGEE. This CDR3 spans 16 amino acids. The CDR3 DNA reads TGTGCCAGCAGCCCGGGACAGGGAAGAACTAATGAAAAACTGTTTTTT. Translating it yields CASSPGQGRTNEKLFF.

This chain uses TRBV18 with TRBJ2-3; D unclear. CDR1 and CDR2 from the germline V gene are KGHSH and LQKENI. V was pared by 5 bases and J by 1 base, with 19 bases between. CDR3 length: 17 amino acids. The chain's CDR3 is CASSTNLAVSGTDTQYF. The CDR3 DNA follows: TGTGCCAGCTCAACTAATCTGGCGGTATCTGGCACAGATACGCAGTATTTT.

The chain employs TRBV10-3 and TRBJ2-7, with D hard to call. Germline-derived CDR1 and CDR2 are ENHRY and SYGVKD. V was clipped by 4 bases and J by 8 bases, with 9 bases between them. The CDR3 has 11 amino acids. The chain's CDR3 is CAISAIDKQYF. As DNA, the CDR3 is TGTGCCATCAGTGCTATTGACAAGCAGTACTTC.

V gene TRBV13 combines with J gene TRBJ1-1; D gene unclear. The V and J ends lost 3 bases and 7 bases respectively, with 12 bases between them. Per the germline V gene, CDR1 is PRHDT and CDR2 is FYEKMQ (reference sequence). The CDR3 contains 13 residues. The CDR3 here is CASSLTGSLEAFF. DNA for the CDR3: TGTGCCAGCAGCTTGACGGGGTCACTTGAAGCTTTCTTT.

The rearrangement uses TRBV5-1 and TRBJ1-6, with a weak D call TRBD1 (5 bases). The germline V gene has CDR1 SGHRS and CDR2 YFSETQ. V lost 5 bases and J 0 bases, leaving 12 bases between the germline ends. The CDR3 has 16 amino acids. The CDR3 region is CASRQGDSSYNSPLHF. CDR3 nucleotides: TGCGCCAGCAGGCAGGGTGACAGCTCCTATAATTCACCCCTCCACTTT.